This T cell receptor (beta chain) was sequenced for a study of control samples from healthy donors and cancer patients. Assay used: immunoSEQ multiplex PCR; TCRdb lists only in-frame clones, some missing. Among approximately 82,000 clones listed, about 90% were seen once. V lost 1 base and J lost 13, with 9 bases in between. The length of the CDR3 is 11 residues. Input material: blood. The clonotype originates from a man aged 50 or older in good health. The V and J genes are TRBV12-3 or TRBV12-4 and TRBJ2-3, with D uncertain. The CDR3: CASSLEVFKYF. For the CDR3, the DNA is TGTGCCAGCAGTTTAGAGGTATTCAAGTATTTT.